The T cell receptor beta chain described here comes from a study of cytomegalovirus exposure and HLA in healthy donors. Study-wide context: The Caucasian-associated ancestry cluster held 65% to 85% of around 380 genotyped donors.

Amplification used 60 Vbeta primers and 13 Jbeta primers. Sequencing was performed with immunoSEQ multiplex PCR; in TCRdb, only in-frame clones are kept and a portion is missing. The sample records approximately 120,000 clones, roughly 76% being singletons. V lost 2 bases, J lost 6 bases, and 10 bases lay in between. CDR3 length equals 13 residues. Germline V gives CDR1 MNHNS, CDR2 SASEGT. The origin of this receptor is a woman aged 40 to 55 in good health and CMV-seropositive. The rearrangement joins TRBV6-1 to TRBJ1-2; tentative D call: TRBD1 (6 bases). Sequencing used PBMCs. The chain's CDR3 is CASSESGANGYTF. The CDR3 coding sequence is TGTGCCAGCAGTGAATCAGGGGCGAATGGCTACACCTTC.